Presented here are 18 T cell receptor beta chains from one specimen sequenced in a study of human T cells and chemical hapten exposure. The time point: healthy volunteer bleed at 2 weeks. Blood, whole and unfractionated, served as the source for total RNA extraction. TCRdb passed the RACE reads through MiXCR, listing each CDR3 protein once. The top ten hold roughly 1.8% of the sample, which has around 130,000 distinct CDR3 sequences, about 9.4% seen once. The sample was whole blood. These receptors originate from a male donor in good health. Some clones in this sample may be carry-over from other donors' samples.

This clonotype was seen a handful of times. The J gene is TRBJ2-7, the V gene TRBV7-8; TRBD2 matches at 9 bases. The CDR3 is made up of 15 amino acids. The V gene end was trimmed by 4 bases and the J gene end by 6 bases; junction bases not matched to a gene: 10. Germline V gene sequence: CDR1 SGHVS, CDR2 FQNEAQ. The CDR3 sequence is CASSSYGTSSVEQYF. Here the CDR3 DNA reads TGTGCCAGCAGCTCCTATGGGACTAGCTCCGTCGAGCAGTACTTC. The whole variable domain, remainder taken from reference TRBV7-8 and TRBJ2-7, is GAGVSQSPRYKVAKRGQDVALRCDPISGHVSLFWYQQALGQGPEFLTYFQNEAQLDKSGLPSDRFFAERPEGSVSTLKIQRTQQEDSAVYLCASSSYGTSSVEQYFGPGTRLTVT.

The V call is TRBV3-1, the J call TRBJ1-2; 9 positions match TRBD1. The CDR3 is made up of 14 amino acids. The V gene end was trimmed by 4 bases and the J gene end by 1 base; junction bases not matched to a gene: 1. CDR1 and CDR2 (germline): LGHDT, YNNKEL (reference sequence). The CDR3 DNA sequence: TGTGCCAGCAGCCGGGACAGGGTTAACTATGGCTACACCTTC. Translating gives CASSRDRVNYGYTF.

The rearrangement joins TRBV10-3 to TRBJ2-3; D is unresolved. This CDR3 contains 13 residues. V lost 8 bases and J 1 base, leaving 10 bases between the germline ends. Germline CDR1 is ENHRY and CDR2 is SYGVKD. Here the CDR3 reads CAIEDGGTDTQYF. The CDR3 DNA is TGTGCCATCGAGGACGGTGGCACAGATACGCAGTATTTT.

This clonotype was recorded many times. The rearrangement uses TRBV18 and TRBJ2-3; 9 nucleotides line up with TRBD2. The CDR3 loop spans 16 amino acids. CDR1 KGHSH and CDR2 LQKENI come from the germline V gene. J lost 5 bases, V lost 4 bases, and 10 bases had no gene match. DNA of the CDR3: TGTGCCAGCTCACAATCCCTAGCGGGGCTTGAAGATACGCAGTATTTT. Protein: CASSQSLAGLEDTQYF.

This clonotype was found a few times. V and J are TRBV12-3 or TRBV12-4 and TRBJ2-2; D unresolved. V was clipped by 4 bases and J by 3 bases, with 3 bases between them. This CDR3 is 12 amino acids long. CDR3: CASSSYTGELFF. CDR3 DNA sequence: TGTGCCAGCAGTTCATACACCGGGGAGCTGTTTTTT.

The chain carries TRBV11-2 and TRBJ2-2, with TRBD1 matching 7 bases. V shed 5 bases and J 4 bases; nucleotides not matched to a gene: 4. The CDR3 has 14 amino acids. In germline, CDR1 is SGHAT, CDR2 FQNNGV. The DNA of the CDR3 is TGTGCCAGCAGCCCCGGACAGGCCACCGGGGAGCTGTTTTTT. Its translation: CASSPGQATGELFF.

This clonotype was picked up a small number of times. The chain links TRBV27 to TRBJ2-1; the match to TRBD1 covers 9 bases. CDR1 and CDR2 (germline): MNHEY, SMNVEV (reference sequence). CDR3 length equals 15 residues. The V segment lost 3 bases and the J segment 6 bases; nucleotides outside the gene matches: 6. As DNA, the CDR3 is TGTGCCAGCAGTTTGACGGGACAGGGCCTCAATGAGCAGTTCTTC. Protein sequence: CASSLTGQGLNEQFF.

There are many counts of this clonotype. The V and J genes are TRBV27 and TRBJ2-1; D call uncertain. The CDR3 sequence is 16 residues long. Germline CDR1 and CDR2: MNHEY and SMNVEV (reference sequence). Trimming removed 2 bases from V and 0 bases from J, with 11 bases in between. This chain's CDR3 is CASSLGSTGSYNEQFF. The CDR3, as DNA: TGTGCCAGCAGTTTAGGGTCCACGGGCTCCTACAATGAGCAGTTCTTC.

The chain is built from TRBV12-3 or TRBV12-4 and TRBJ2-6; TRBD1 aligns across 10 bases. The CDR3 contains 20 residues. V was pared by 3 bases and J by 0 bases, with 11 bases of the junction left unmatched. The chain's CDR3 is CASSLTRWDRGPSGANVLTF. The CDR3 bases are TGTGCCAGCAGTTTGACCCGATGGGACAGGGGACCCTCTGGGGCCAACGTCCTGACTTTC.

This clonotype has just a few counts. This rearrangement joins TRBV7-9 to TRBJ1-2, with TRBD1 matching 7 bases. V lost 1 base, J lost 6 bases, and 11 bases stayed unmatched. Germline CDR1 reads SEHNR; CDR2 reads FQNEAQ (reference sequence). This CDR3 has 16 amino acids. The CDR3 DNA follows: TGTGCCAGCAGCTTAGGTTCGGAGGGGGCGAAGAATGGCTACACCTTC. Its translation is CASSLGSEGAKNGYTF.

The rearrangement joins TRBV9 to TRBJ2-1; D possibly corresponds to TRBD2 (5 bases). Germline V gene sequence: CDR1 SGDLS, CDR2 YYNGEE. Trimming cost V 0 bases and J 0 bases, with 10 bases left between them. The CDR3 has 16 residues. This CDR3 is CASSVVSGSSYNEQFF. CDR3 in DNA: TGTGCCAGCAGCGTAGTATCGGGGAGCTCCTACAATGAGCAGTTCTTC.

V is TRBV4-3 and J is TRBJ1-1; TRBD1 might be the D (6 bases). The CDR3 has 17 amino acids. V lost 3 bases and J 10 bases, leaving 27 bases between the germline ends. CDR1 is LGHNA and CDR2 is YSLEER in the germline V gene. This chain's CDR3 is CASSHPKGTRGLEGAFF. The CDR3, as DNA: TGCGCCAGCAGCCATCCCAAGGGGACCAGGGGCCTTGAGGGAGCTTTCTTT.

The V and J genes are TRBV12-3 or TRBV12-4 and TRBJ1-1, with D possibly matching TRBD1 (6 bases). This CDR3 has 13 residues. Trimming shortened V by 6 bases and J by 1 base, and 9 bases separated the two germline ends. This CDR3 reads CASRPGQNTEAFF. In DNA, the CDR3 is TGTGCCAGCAGGCCGGGACAGAACACTGAAGCTTTCTTT.

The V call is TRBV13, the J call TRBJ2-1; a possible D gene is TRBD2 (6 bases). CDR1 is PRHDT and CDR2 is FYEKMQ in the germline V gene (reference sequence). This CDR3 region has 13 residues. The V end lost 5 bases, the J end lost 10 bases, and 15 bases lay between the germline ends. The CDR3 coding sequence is TGTGCCAGCAGCCCCGTGGCCGGAGGGGAGCAGTTCTTC. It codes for CASSPVAGGEQFF.

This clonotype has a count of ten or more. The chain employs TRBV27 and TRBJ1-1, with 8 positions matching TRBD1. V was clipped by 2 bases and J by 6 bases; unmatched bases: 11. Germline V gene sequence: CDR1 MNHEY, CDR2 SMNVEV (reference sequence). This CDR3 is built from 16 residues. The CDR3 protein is CASSLTTTSGGAEAFF. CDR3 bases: TGTGCCAGCAGTTTAACCACCACTTCAGGGGGCGCTGAAGCTTTCTTT.

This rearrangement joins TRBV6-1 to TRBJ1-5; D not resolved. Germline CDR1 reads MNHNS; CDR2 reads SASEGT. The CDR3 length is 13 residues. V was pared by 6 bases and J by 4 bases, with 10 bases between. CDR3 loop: CASRADGNQPQHF. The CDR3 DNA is TGTGCCAGCAGGGCGGACGGGAATCAGCCCCAGCATTTT.

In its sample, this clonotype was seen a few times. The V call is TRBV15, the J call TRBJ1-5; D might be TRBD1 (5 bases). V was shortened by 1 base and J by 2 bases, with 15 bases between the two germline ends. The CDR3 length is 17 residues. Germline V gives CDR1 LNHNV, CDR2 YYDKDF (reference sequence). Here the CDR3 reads CATSRGGQGGGNQPQHF. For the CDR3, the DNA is TGTGCCACCAGCAGAGGAGGTCAGGGTGGGGGCAATCAGCCCCAGCATTTT.

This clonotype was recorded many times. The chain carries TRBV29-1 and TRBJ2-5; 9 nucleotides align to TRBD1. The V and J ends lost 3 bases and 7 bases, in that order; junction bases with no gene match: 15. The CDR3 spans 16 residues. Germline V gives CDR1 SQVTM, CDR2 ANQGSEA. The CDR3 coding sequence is TGCAGCGTTGAGAGGGTCACAGGGGGCTCGACGAGGACCCAGTACTTC. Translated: CSVERVTGGSTRTQYF.